The present T cell receptor beta chain was sequenced within a study of beta chain features in type 1 diabetes. The study, taken as a whole, reports: In all four CD4+ subsets, TCRB CDR3 length was significantly, moderately reduced in type 1 diabetes.

This clone was seen a few times. What it binds is unknown. Expressed TCRB transcripts were sequenced because the isolated RNA had all been reverse transcribed beforehand. Generated by immunoSEQ multiplex PCR, the TCRdb table keeps only in-frame clones and is missing some. In the table there are 160,000 or so clones, 9% of which are singletons. Trimming left V 1 base short and J 1 base short, with 4 bases between. The CDR3 runs to 13 residues. Looked up from germline, CDR1 is LNHNV and CDR2 is YYDKDF (reference sequence). The sequenced sample was central memory CD4+ T cells from blood. This clonotype originated in a woman in her 30s with type 1 diabetes. V and J are TRBV15 and TRBJ1-2; D is unresolved. CDR3 protein: CATSRGSNYGYTF. The CDR3 coding sequence is TGTGCCACCAGCAGAGGCAGTAACTATGGCTACACCTTC.